At least ten counts were recorded for the clone carrying this T cell receptor (beta chain). The antigen remains unidentified. The data are from a study of T cell repertoires in cytomegalovirus infection. Whole-study context: In public TCR beta signatures, there were indications of both CMV infection and matching HLA type. Study-wide findings and caveats: HLA-C-restricted CMV clonotypes gave the most frequent clonotype in two of eight donors.

This CDR3 has 12 amino acids. CDR1 and CDR2 (germline): DFQATT, SNEGSKA (reference sequence). TCRdb re-analysed the reads in MiXCR, keeping a single row per CDR3 protein. The data contain about 230,000 distinct CDR3 sequences, 22% of them singletons. The rearrangement links TRBV20-1 to TRBJ2-7; maybe TRBD2 (6 bases). The source material was CD8+ T cells from PBMCs. The clonotype was recovered from a human donor in good health (CMV status not recorded). Some clones in this sample may be carry-over from other donors' samples. The CDR3 loop is CSTWQGGYEQYF. For the CDR3, the DNA is TGCAGCACGTGGCAGGGAGGCTACGAGCAGTACTTC.